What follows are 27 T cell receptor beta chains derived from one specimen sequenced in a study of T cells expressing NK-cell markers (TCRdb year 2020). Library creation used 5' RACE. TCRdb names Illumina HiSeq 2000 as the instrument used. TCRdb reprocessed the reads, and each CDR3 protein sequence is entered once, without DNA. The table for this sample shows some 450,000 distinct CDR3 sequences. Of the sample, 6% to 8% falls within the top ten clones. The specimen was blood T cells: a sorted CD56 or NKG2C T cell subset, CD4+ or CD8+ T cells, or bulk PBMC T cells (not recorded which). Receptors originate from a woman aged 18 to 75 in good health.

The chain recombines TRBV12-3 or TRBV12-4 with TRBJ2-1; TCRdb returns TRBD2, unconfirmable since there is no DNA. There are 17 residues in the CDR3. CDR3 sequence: CASSPGPTQASYNEQFF.

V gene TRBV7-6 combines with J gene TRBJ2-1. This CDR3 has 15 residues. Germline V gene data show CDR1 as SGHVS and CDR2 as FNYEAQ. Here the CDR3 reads CASSLTGNSYNEQFF.

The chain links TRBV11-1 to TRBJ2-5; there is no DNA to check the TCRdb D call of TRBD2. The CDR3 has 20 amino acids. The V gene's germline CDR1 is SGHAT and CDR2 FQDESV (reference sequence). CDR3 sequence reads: CASSLAAGLAGVFLEETQYF.

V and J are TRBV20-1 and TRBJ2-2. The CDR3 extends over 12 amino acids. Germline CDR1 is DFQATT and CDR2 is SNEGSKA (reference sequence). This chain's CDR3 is CSARRGTGELFF.

The CDR3 loop is CSVNKARKYTEAFF. The V and J genes are TRBV29-1 and TRBJ1-1. CDR3 length: 14 residues. Germline CDR1 reads SQVTM; CDR2 reads ANQGSEA.

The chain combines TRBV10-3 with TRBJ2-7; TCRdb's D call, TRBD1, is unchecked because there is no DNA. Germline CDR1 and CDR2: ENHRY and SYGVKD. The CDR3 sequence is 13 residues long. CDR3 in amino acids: CAISASGPYEQYF.

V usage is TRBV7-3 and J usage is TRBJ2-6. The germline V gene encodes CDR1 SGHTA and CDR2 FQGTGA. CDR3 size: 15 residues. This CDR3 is CASSLMGSGANVLTF.

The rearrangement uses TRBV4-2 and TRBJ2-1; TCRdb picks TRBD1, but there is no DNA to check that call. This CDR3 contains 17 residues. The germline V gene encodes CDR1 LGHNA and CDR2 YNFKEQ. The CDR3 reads CASSQKPGTDGGNEQFF.

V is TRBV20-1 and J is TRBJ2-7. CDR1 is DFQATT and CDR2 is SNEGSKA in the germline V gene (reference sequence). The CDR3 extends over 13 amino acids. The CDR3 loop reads CSAESGRAYEQYF.

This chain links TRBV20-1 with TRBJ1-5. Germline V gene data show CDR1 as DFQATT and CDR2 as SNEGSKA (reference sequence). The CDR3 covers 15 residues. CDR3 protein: CSAMGASGSNQPQHF.

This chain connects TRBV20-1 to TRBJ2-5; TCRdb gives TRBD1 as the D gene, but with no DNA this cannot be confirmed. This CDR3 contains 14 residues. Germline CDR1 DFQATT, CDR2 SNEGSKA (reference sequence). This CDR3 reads CSARDGGAQETQYF.

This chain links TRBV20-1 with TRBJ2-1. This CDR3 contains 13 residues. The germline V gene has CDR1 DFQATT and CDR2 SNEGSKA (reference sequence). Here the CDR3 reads CSAPSSSYNEQFF.

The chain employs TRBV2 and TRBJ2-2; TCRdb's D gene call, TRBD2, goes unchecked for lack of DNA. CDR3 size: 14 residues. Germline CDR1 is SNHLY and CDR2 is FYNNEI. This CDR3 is CASREGLAAGELFF.

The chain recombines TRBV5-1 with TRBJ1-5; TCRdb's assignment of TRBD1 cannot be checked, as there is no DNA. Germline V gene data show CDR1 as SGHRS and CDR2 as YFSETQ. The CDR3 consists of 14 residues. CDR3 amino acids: CASSPQDLNQPQHF.

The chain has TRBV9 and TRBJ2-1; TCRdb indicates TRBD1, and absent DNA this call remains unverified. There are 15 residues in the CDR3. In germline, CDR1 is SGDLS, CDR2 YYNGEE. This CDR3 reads CASSVAGGTYNEQFF.

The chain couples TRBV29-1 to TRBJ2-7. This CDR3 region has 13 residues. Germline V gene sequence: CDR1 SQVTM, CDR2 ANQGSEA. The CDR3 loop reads CSVEGSSAYEQYF.

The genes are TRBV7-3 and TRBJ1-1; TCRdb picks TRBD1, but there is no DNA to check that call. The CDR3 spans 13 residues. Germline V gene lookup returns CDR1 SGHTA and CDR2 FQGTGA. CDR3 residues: CASSSWPNTEAFF.

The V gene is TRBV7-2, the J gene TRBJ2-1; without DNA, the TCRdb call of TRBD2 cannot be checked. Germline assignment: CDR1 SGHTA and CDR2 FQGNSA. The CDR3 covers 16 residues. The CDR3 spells CASSLAGGRAGNEQFF.

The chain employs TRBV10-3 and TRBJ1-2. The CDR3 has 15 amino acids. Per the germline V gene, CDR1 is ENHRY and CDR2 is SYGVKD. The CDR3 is CAISGGTEVNYGYTF.

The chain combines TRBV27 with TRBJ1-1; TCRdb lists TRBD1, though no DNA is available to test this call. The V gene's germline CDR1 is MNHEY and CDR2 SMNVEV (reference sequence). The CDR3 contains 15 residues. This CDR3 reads CASSTSGRMNTEAFF.

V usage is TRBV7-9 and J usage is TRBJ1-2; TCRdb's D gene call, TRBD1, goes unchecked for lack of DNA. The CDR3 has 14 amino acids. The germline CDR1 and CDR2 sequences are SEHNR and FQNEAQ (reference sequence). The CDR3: CASSFGDRGYGYTF.

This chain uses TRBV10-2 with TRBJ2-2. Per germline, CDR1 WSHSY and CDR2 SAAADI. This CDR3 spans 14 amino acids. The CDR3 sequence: CASRDSQNTGELFF.

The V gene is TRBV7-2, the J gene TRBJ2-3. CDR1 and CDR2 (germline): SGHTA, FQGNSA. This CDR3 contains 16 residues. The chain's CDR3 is CASSLSSAGGTDTQYF. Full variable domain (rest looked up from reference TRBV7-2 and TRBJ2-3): GAGVSQSPSNKVTEKGKDVELRCDPISGHTALYWYRQSLGQGLEFLIYFQGNSAPDKSGLPSDRFSAERTGGSVSTLTIQRTQQEDSAVYLCASSLSSAGGTDTQYFGPGTRLTVL.

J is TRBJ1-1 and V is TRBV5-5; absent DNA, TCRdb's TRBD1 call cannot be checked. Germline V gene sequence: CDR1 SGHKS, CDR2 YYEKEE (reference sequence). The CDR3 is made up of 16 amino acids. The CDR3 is CASSLRQGTTNTEAFF.

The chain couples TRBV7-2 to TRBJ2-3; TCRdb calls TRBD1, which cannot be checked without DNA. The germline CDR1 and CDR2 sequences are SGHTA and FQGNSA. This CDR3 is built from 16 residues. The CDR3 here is CASSTLPPNAADTQYF.

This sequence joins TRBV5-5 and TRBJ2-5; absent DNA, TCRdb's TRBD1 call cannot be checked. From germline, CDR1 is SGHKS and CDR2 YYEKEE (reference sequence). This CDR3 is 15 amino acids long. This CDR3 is CASSLGPGIGETQYF.

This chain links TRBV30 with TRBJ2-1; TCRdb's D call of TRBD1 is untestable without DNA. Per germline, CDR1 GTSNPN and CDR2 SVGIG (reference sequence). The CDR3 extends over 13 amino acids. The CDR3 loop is CACTGYSYNEQFF.